Below are 31 T cell receptor beta chains sequenced from a single sample in a study of CD8 T cells in ankylosing spondylitis. Whole-study results and caveats: Blood from ankylosing spondylitis patients appeared to carry a characteristic eight-variant TCR beta motif.

MiXCR, run by TCRdb on the 5' RACE reads, gives a single entry per CDR3 protein. The profile covers approximately 550,000 distinct CDR3 sequences, with roughly an eighth appearing a single time and approximately 7% taken by the ten largest. Antigen specificity for these receptors is unknown. The source material was blood, either unsorted or a sorted T cell fraction (not recorded which). Receptor source: a male donor with ankylosing spondylitis.

The chain has TRBV2 and TRBJ1-1; the D is unclear. V lost 3 bases, J lost 7 bases, and 9 bases lay in between. The germline V gene has CDR1 SNHLY and CDR2 FYNNEI. The CDR3 totals 12 residues. The CDR3 loop reads CASSDLKIEAFF. As DNA, the CDR3 is TGTGCCAGCAGTGATTTAAAGATTGAAGCTTTCTTT.

This clonotype was seen only a few times. V is TRBV9 and J is TRBJ2-5; tentatively, D is TRBD1 (5 bases). V was clipped by 1 base and J by 2 bases, with 21 bases between them. The germline V gene has CDR1 SGDLS and CDR2 YYNGEE. The CDR3 is 18 residues long. The DNA of the CDR3 is TGTGCCAGCAGCGTACTCTCCTTAGCTTCCGACAGTCAAGAGACCCAGTACTTC. Translating it yields CASSVLSLASDSQETQYF.

The table lists this clonotype with many counts. V gene TRBV7-2 combines with J gene TRBJ1-5; 8 nucleotides align to TRBD1. CDR3 length: 16 amino acids. V was clipped by 4 bases and J by 0 bases; unmatched bases: 5. Germline CDR1 is SGHTA and CDR2 is FQGNSA. The CDR3 bases are TGTGCCAGCAGCTCCCGGACAGGGAATAGCAATCAGCCCCAGCATTTT. This translates into CASSSRTGNSNQPQHF. The whole variable domain, filled in from reference TRBV7-2 and TRBJ1-5, reads GAGVSQSPSNKVTEKGKDVELRCDPISGHTALYWYRQSLGQGLEFLIYFQGNSAPDKSGLPSDRFSAERTGGSVSTLTIQRTQQEDSAVYLCASSSRTGNSNQPQHFGDGTRLSIL.

The rearrangement joins TRBV6-1 to TRBJ1-1; no firm D call. V lost 6 bases to trimming and J lost 7 bases, with 18 bases between them. Germline CDR1 and CDR2: MNHNS and SASEGT. The CDR3 consists of 14 residues. CDR3 protein: CASSRGRPESEAFF. In nucleotides, the CDR3 is TGTGCCAGCAGCCGCGGACGACCGGAAAGTGAAGCTTTCTTT.

The V gene is TRBV7-9, the J gene TRBJ2-3; a possible D gene is TRBD2 (5 bases). Germline V gene data show CDR1 as SEHNR and CDR2 as FQNEAQ (reference sequence). This CDR3 comprises 12 residues. V was clipped by 3 bases and J by 12 bases, with 13 bases between them. CDR3 residues: CASSFAGVDQYF. The CDR3 region has the DNA TGTGCCAGCAGCTTCGCCGGGGTTGATCAGTATTTT.

The chain couples TRBV25-1 to TRBJ2-5; D uncertain. This CDR3 is built from 14 residues. From germline, CDR1 is MGHDK and CDR2 SYGVNS. Trimming removed 3 bases from V and 5 bases from J, with 13 bases in between. CDR3 in amino acids: CASSDPHYRETQYF. The DNA for the CDR3 is TGTGCCAGCAGTGATCCCCACTATAGGGAGACCCAGTACTTC.

This clonotype was observed a handful of times. The chain links TRBV5-1 to TRBJ2-1, with TRBD2 identical over 7 bases. In germline, CDR1 is SGHRS, CDR2 YFSETQ. There are 16 residues in the CDR3. J gave up 4 bases and V 0 bases, and 7 bases lay outside the gene matches. CDR3: CASSLAASGMYNEQFF. CDR3 sequence (DNA): TGCGCCAGCAGCTTGGCGGCTAGCGGCATGTACAATGAGCAGTTCTTC.

This clonotype was picked up a small number of times. The chain uses TRBV5-8 and TRBJ1-5; D is unresolved. This CDR3 has 13 amino acids. Germline V lookup: CDR1 SGHTS, CDR2 YDEGEE. V was trimmed by 7 bases and J by 3 bases, leaving 11 bases between them. The DNA of the CDR3 is TGTGCCAGCGAAACCAGTAACAATCAGCCCCAGCATTTT. The encoded protein is CASETSNNQPQHF.

The gene calls are TRBV6-1 and TRBJ1-1; a weak D match, TRBD1 (5 bases). Deletions cut 6 bases from V and 3 bases from J, with 17 bases between. From germline, CDR1 is MNHNS and CDR2 SASEGT. This CDR3 has 15 residues. CDR3 amino acids: CASRPRALGDTEAFF. The DNA for the CDR3 is TGTGCCAGCAGACCCCGGGCCCTGGGGGACACTGAAGCTTTCTTT.

There are many counts of this clonotype. The chain combines TRBV11-2 with TRBJ2-7; D uncertain. The V and J ends lost 1 base and 6 bases respectively, with 16 bases between them. CDR3 size: 15 residues. Germline CDR1 is SGHAT and CDR2 is FQNNGV. The CDR3 coding sequence is TGTGCCAGCAGCTTAGGAGGCGGATTCCTGACCGAGCAGTACTTC. It yields the protein CASSLGGGFLTEQYF.

This clonotype was counted between two and nine times. The chain couples TRBV4-1 to TRBJ1-1, with D tentatively TRBD1 (6 bases). The CDR3 extends over 15 amino acids. Germline V CDR1 and CDR2: MGHRA, YSYEKL. V gave up 4 bases and J gave up 8 bases, with 20 bases separating them. CDR3 sequence reads: CASSRGSWDTTEAFF. The CDR3 coding sequence is TGCGCCAGCAGCCGGGGGAGTTGGGACACCACAGAAGCTTTCTTT.

The chain carries TRBV7-9 and TRBJ2-2; D is unclear. V gave up 2 bases and J gave up 3 bases, with 7 bases separating them. Germline assignment: CDR1 SEHNR and CDR2 FQNEAQ (reference sequence). The CDR3 consists of 14 residues. CDR3 in amino acids: CASSLMSDTGELFF. CDR3 sequence (DNA): TGTGCCAGCAGCTTAATGTCGGACACCGGGGAGCTGTTTTTT. Complete variable domain (other parts from reference TRBV7-9 and TRBJ2-2): DTGVSQNPRHKITKRGQNVTFRCDPISEHNRLYWYRQTLGQGPEFLTYFQNEAQLEKSRLLSDRFSAERPKGSFSTLEIQRTEQGDSAMYLCASSLMSDTGELFFGEGSRLTVL.

The chain has TRBV20-1 and TRBJ1-5; D not certain. The CDR3 sequence is 13 residues long. The V end lost 1 base, the J end lost 5 bases, and 9 bases lay between the germline ends. Germline V gene data show CDR1 as DFQATT and CDR2 as SNEGSKA (reference sequence). The chain's CDR3 is CSARVSDYQPQHF. The CDR3 nucleotides are TGCAGTGCTAGAGTATCAGATTATCAGCCCCAGCATTTT.

The chain links TRBV2 to TRBJ2-7; D not certain. The CDR3 length is 15 residues. In germline, CDR1 is SNHLY, CDR2 FYNNEI. Trimming pared 2 bases from V and 6 bases from J, leaving 17 bases between. CDR3 in amino acids: CASSERPDRVFEQYV. The CDR3 DNA is TGTGCCAGCAGTGAACGGCCAGATCGGGTTTTCGAGCAGTACGTC.

This clonotype was seen a handful of times. The chain combines TRBV2 with TRBJ2-6; D is ambiguous. Germline-derived CDR1 and CDR2 are SNHLY and FYNNEI. Trimming cost V 7 bases and J 0 bases, with 10 bases left between them. This CDR3 comprises 15 residues. This CDR3 is CASTSDASGANVLTF. As DNA, the CDR3 is TGTGCCAGCACCTCGGACGCCTCTGGGGCCAACGTCCTGACTTTC.

This clonotype was observed at least ten times. The rearrangement joins TRBV29-1 to TRBJ1-2; no reliable D call. The CDR3 consists of 13 residues. Deletions cut 3 bases from V and 0 bases from J, with 8 bases between. Per the germline V gene, CDR1 is SQVTM and CDR2 is ANQGSEA. The CDR3 bases are TGCAGCGTTGAGGCACAGTCTAACTATGGCTACACCTTC. Protein: CSVEAQSNYGYTF.

This clonotype was counted at least ten times. The chain employs TRBV12-3 or TRBV12-4 and TRBJ1-1, with no clear D. V was clipped by 7 bases and J by 6 bases, with 18 bases between them. The CDR3 loop spans 14 amino acids. The CDR3 coding sequence is TGTGCCAGCACTCCGATGGGGAGTATCGCTGAAGCTTTCTTT. Its translation: CASTPMGSIAEAFF.

This sequence joins TRBV9 and TRBJ1-5; D possibly corresponds to TRBD1 (5 bases). The length of the CDR3 is 14 residues. V lost 1 base to trimming and J lost 7 bases, with 12 bases between them. Germline CDR1 reads SGDLS; CDR2 reads YYNGEE. This CDR3 is CASSVSGDGQPQHF. The CDR3 nucleotides read TGTGCCAGCAGCGTATCTGGGGACGGCCAGCCCCAGCATTTT.

In its sample, this clonotype was seen a few times. J is TRBJ1-2 and V is TRBV20-1; a possible D gene is TRBD1 (6 bases). CDR1 is DFQATT, CDR2 SNEGSKA, per germline (reference sequence). V was trimmed by 4 bases and J by 6 bases, leaving 15 bases between them. The CDR3 totals 13 residues. Written as DNA, the CDR3 is TGCAGTGCTAAGGACAGCCGATCCCATGGCTACACCTTC. This codes for CSAKDSRSHGYTF.

The genes are TRBV7-8 and TRBJ2-3, with TRBD2 matching over 8 bases. Germline CDR1 is SGHVS and CDR2 is FQNEAQ. J gave up 2 bases and V 5 bases, and 3 bases lay outside the gene matches. The CDR3 has 14 amino acids. The CDR3 nucleotides are TGTGCCAGCAGCGCTAGCGGGTCCACAGATACGCAGTATTTT. The encoded protein is CASSASGSTDTQYF.

This clonotype turned up a few times. The rearrangement links TRBV20-1 to TRBJ1-6; no definite D call. V was shortened by 3 bases and J by 8 bases, with 14 bases between the two germline ends. The CDR3 runs to 14 residues. Germline CDR1 is DFQATT and CDR2 is SNEGSKA (reference sequence). CDR3: CSARGISADSPLHF. CDR3 coding DNA: TGCAGTGCTAGGGGGATCTCGGCTGATTCACCCCTCCACTTT.

This clonotype was detected ten times or more. The chain has TRBV28 and TRBJ2-1; 9 bases are shared with TRBD2. V dropped 7 bases and J dropped 3; count of bases not matched to a gene: 7. Germline CDR1 and CDR2: MDHEN and SYDVKM. The CDR3 length is 15 residues. The CDR3 region has the DNA TGTGCCAGCAACCCAGCGGGAGGCCTCTACAATGAGCAGTTCTTC. Protein: CASNPAGGLYNEQFF.

This chain uses TRBV27 with TRBJ1-1; the match to TRBD1 covers 7 bases. CDR1 is MNHEY and CDR2 is SMNVEV in the germline V gene (reference sequence). With 1 base clipped from V and 1 base from J, the junction kept 6 bases outside the gene matches. The length of the CDR3 is 16 residues. This CDR3 is CASSLFAGQENTEAFF. The CDR3 bases are TGTGCCAGCAGTTTATTCGCCGGACAGGAGAACACTGAAGCTTTCTTT.

This clonotype was counted a few times. J is TRBJ2-7 and V is TRBV29-1; D remains ambiguous. The CDR3 length is 11 residues. V lost 2 bases and J 4 bases, leaving 6 bases between the germline ends. CDR1 is SQVTM and CDR2 is ANQGSEA in the germline V gene. CDR3: CSVELRYEQYF. For the CDR3, the DNA is TGCAGCGTTGAATTGAGATACGAGCAGTACTTC.

This clonotype has a handful of counts. This chain uses TRBV20-1 with TRBJ2-3, with a possible D match to TRBD2 (5 bases). V lost 7 bases and J 4 bases, leaving 12 bases between the germline ends. The germline V gene encodes CDR1 DFQATT and CDR2 SNEGSKA (reference sequence). The CDR3 loop spans 12 amino acids. CDR3 in amino acids: CSGRTGADTQYF. Written as DNA, the CDR3 is TGCAGTGGTCGGACTGGCGCAGATACGCAGTATTTT.

The table lists this clonotype with a few counts. This chain joins TRBV12-3 or TRBV12-4 and TRBJ2-1, with 12 bases aligning to TRBD2. Trimming at V came to 7 bases and at J to 9 bases, leaving 7 bases not matched to a gene. The CDR3 covers 14 residues. The CDR3: CASKPGLAGSEQFF. CDR3 DNA: TGTGCCAGCAAACCGGGACTAGCGGGTTCTGAGCAGTTCTTC.

V usage is TRBV29-1 and J usage is TRBJ2-7, with a tentative D call TRBD1 (5 bases). The V gene's germline CDR1 is SQVTM and CDR2 ANQGSEA. This CDR3 comprises 12 residues. Trimming cost V 4 bases and J 1 base, with 8 bases left between them. The CDR3: CSVVGVSYEQYF. For the CDR3, the DNA is TGCAGCGTTGTAGGGGTATCCTACGAGCAGTACTTC.

The gene calls are TRBV12-3 or TRBV12-4 and TRBJ2-7; 7 bases match TRBD2. CDR3 length equals 14 residues. Unmatched junction bases numbered 13, after V lost 9 bases and J lost 5 bases. CDR3: CASSRGGSNHEQYV. CDR3 bases: TGTGCCAGTTCTAGGGGAGGGTCGAACCACGAGCAGTACGTC.

The sample holds a few counts of this clonotype. The chain employs TRBV24-1 and TRBJ2-2; TRBD1 matches 12 bases. V lost 3 bases to trimming and J lost 4 bases; unmatched junction nucleotides: 8. The length of the CDR3 is 18 residues. Germline V gives CDR1 KGHDR, CDR2 SFDVKD. The CDR3 coding sequence is TGTGCCACCAGTGATAAAGGGGGGACAGGGGGCTTCACCGGGGAGCTGTTTTTT. Its protein is CATSDKGGTGGFTGELFF.

This clonotype was observed a few times. This rearrangement joins TRBV4-1 to TRBJ2-1, with 12 nucleotides matching TRBD2. This CDR3 is built from 16 residues. V was pared by 0 bases and J by 8 bases, with 5 bases of the junction left unmatched. The germline V gene encodes CDR1 MGHRA and CDR2 YSYEKL. CDR3 amino acids: CASSQDVTSGSDEQFF. CDR3 in DNA: TGCGCCAGCAGCCAAGACGTGACTAGCGGGAGCGATGAGCAGTTCTTC.

This clonotype was observed many times. This sequence joins TRBV29-1 and TRBJ2-3; D is possibly TRBD1 (6 bases). This CDR3 has 14 amino acids. Germline CDR1 and CDR2: SQVTM and ANQGSEA. V was clipped by 3 bases and J by 2 bases, with 12 bases between them. The CDR3 DNA is TGCAGCGTTGACACAGGGCCAAACACAGATACGCAGTATTTT. Translation: CSVDTGPNTDTQYF.